Listed below are T cell receptor beta chains from one sample, sequenced in a study of blood T cell repertoires in COVID-19. The repertoire was sequenced with immunoSEQ multiplex PCR; TCRdb's copy has only in-frame clones and lacks some. This sample has 120,000 to 150,000 clones, with roughly 88% found just once. The sample was peripheral blood. Receptor source: a human donor in a cohort sampled during active COVID-19. Each CDR3 is given without its conserved first and last residue. Rows give clone size only sometimes, using once, few, many, or a class for an expanded clone.

J	V	size	CDR3
TRBJ1-2	TRBV12-5	once	ASETGTGYGYT
TRBJ2-3	TRBV5-1	NA	ASSSSPADTQY
TRBJ2-1	TRBV3-1/TRBV3-2	NA	ASSQVAGGLAAQF
TRBJ2-2	TRBV29-1	NA	SVAGQNTGELF
TRBJ2-7	TRBV5-4	once	ASSLRGASYEQY
TRBJ1-3	TRBV6-5	NA	ASSGGPGNTIY
TRBJ1-2	TRBV10-2	few	ASTTGYGYT
TRBJ1-2	TRBV27	NA	ASAGTGDYGYT
TRBJ1-5	TRBV6-2/TRBV6-3	NA	ASSPRGYGQPQH
TRBJ2-3	TRBV5-4	NA	ASSFPMGGGDTDTQY
TRBJ2-7	TRBV9	NA	ASSAHGLAGTYEQY
TRBJ2-1	TRBV4-3	few	ASSRFRGNYNEQF
TRBJ2-7	TRBV19	NA	ASEGLAGGVYEQY
TRBJ2-3	TRBV4-3	once	ASSQDPWPTDTQY
TRBJ2-3	TRBV6-2/TRBV6-3	NA	ASSWTSSTQY
TRBJ2-2	TRBV7-2	NA	ASSTSGGVNTGELF
TRBJ1-2	TRBV5-4	NA	ASSWGQRAGGYT
TRBJ1-6	TRBV5-4	NA	ASSLDRYSPLH